The rows below give T cell receptor beta chains drawn from one sample of a study of T cells in Graves' hyperthyroidism and ophthalmopathy. TCRdb fed the multiplex PCR reads into MiXCR, producing one record per CDR3 protein. The sample holds hundreds of thousands of distinct CDR3 sequences, about a sixth seen once. The sequenced sample consisted of blood. These receptor sequences come from a woman between 35 and 50 years old with Graves' ophthalmopathy. Each CDR3 is given with its conserved first and last residue.

CDR3aa,j_gene,v_gene,len
CASISGLAGDQETQYF,TRBJ2-5,TRBV6-1,16
CASSTGSNEQFF,TRBJ2-1,TRBV25-1,12
CASSLARDYGYTF,TRBJ1-2,TRBV5-1,13
CASSLWRLADSREETQYF,TRBJ2-5,TRBV28,18
CASSMRLSGAAIAKNIQYF,TRBJ2-4,TRBV19,19
CASSLVGGQPNQPQHF,TRBJ1-5,TRBV7-9,16
CASNGFANTGELFF,TRBJ2-2,TRBV12-3/TRBV12-4,14
CATGLEGGNTEAFF,TRBJ1-1,TRBV10-3,14
CASSPRGKGTEAFF,TRBJ1-1,TRBV2,14
CASSEAGGGAFNEQFF,TRBJ2-1,TRBV6-1,16
CSVRRDTNQPQHF,TRBJ1-5,TRBV20-1,13
CASSIWALREPQHF,TRBJ1-5,TRBV19,14
CASSQAGLAGGNEQFF,TRBJ2-1,TRBV3-1,16
CASSLRGSGGNEQFF,TRBJ2-1,TRBV11-3,15
CASSLAGDRDSPLHF,TRBJ1-6,TRBV12-3/TRBV12-4,15
CASSLGRPQHF,TRBJ1-5,TRBV27,11
CASSRTGTGNYNEQFF,TRBJ2-1,TRBV7-9,16
CAWSVRPTNYEQYF,TRBJ2-7,TRBV30,14
CASSPPGGLNTEAFF,TRBJ1-1,TRBV28,15
CASSSILRDTQYF,TRBJ2-3,TRBV7-6,13
CSARAVARYEQFF,TRBJ2-1,TRBV20-1,13
CSAREGAAPGANVLTF,TRBJ2-6,TRBV20-1,16
CASSFRPFGSGNTIYF,TRBJ1-3,TRBV28,16
CASSLSGELQETQYF,TRBJ2-5,TRBV7-9,15
CASSEGGRDGQFF,TRBJ2-1,TRBV2,13
CATRVAVTSNQPQHF,TRBJ1-5,TRBV15,15
CASSLTPHIPVDEQYF,TRBJ2-7,TRBV5-1,16
CASTRGPHEYEQYF,TRBJ2-7,TRBV28,14
CASSYPRGGSHNEQFF,TRBJ2-1,TRBV6-2/TRBV6-3,16
CASSGSGGNEQFF,TRBJ2-1,TRBV10-1,13
CASSIGQGPETQYF,TRBJ2-5,TRBV19,14
CASSLDAGANYNIQYF,TRBJ2-4,TRBV5-6,16
CASSQGTAEQYF,TRBJ2-7,TRBV3-1,12
CASSVSGRLYNEQFF,TRBJ2-1,TRBV9,15
CAWSPPWGFHEQYF,TRBJ2-7,TRBV30,14
CASSMSGTGGRNEQFF,TRBJ2-1,TRBV19,16
CASSRGGPRNEQFF,TRBJ2-1,TRBV6-1,14
CASSLAGGYHTGELFF,TRBJ2-2,TRBV11-2,16
CASSLYPDNEQFF,TRBJ2-1,TRBV28,13
CASSPNSRQGKGNEQFF,TRBJ2-1,TRBV28,17
CASSFTSGGEETQYF,TRBJ2-5,TRBV7-3,15
CASSQRSTNGYEQYF,TRBJ2-7,TRBV12-3/TRBV12-4,15
CASSPGLAGVLTKNIQYF,TRBJ2-4,TRBV7-2,18
CASSWGRGQSEQFF,TRBJ2-1,TRBV11-3,14
CASSLPGSGNTIYF,TRBJ1-3,TRBV13,14
CASSGTGRIGELFF,TRBJ2-2,TRBV19,14
CASSVSGGGYNEQFF,TRBJ2-1,TRBV12-3/TRBV12-4,15
CASSLDHLGGGTDTQYF,TRBJ2-3,TRBV5-1,17